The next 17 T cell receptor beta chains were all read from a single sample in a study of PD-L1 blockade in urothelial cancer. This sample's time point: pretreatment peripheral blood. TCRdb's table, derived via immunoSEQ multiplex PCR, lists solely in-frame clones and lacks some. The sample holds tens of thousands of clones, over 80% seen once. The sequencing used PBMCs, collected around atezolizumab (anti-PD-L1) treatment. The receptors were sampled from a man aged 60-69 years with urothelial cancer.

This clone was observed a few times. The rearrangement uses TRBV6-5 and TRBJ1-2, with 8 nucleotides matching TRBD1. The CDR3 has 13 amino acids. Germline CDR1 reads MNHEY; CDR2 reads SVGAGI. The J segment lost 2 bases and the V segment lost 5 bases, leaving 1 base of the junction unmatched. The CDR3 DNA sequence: TGTGCCAGCAGTCCAGGGGGCAACTATGGCTACACCTTC. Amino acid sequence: CASSPGGNYGYTF.

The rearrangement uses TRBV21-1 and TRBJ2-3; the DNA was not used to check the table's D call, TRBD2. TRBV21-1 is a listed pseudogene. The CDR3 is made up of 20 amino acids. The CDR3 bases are TGTGCCAGCAGCAAAATAGACCCCTCACTAGCGGGAGCTAGCACAGATACGCAGTATTTT. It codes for CASSKIDPSLAGASTDTQYF.

This CDR3 is CASSEGWRGEETQYF. The CDR3 region has the DNA TGCGCCAGCAGTGAGGGGTGGCGGGGCGAAGAGACCCAGTACTTC. The rearrangement uses TRBV10-1 and TRBJ2-5; D is possibly TRBD2 (6 bases). Deletions cut 2 bases from V and 3 bases from J, with 13 bases between. The CDR3 runs 15 residues. Germline V CDR1 and CDR2: WNHNN, SYGVQD (reference sequence).

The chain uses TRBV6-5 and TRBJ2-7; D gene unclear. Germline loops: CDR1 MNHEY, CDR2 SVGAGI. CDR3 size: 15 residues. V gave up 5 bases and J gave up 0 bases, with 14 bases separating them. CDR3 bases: TGTGCCAGCAGTACGCCTTCGAGCGTCTCCTACGAGCAGTACTTC. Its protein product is CASSTPSSVSYEQYF.

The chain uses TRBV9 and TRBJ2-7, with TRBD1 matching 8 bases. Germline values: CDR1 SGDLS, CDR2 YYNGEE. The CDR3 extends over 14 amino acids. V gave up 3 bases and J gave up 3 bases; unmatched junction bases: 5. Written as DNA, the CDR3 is TGTGCCAGCAGCGAGACAGGGGTGAGCTACGAGCAGTACTTC. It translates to CASSETGVSYEQYF.

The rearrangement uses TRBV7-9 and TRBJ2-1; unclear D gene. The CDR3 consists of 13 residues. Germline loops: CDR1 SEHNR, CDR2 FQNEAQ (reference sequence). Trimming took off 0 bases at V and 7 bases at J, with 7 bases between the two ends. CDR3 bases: TGTGCCAGCAGCTTAGCCCAAGCTAATGAGCAGTTCTTC. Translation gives CASSLAQANEQFF.

CDR3 loop: CASSEGTGGAFFHGYTF. The CDR3 coding sequence is TGTGCCAGCAGTGAAGGGACAGGGGGCGCTTTTTTCCATGGCTACACCTTC. The chain employs TRBV6-1 and TRBJ1-2; 11 positions agree with TRBD1. This CDR3 spans 17 amino acids. The V segment lost 1 base and the J segment 6 bases; nucleotides outside the gene matches: 10. Germline V gene data show CDR1 as MNHNS and CDR2 as SASEGT.

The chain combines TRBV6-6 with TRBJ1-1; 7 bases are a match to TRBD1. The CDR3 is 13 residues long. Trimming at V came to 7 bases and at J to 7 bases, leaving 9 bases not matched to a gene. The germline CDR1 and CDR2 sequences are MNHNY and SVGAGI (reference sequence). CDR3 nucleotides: TGTGCCAGCAAACAGGGGAATGTAGGTGAAGCTTTCTTT. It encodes CASKQGNVGEAFF.

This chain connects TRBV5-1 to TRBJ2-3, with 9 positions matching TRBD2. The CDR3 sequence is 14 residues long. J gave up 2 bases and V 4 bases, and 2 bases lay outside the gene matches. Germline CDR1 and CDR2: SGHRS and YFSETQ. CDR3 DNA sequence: TGCGCCAGCAGCCGCGGGGGGGCCACAGATACGCAGTATTTT. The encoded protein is CASSRGGATDTQYF.

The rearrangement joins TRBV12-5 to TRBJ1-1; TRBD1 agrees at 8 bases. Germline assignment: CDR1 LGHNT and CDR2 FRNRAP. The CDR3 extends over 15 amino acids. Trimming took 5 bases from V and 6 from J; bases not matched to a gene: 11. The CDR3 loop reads CASGTGQGTNSEAFF. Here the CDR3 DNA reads TGTGCTAGTGGTACCGGACAGGGAACTAACTCTGAAGCTTTCTTT.

This CDR3 reads CSVTPDRDQQFF. CDR3 bases: TGCAGCGTGACCCCGGACAGGGACCAGCAGTTCTTC. J is TRBJ2-1 and V is TRBV29-1; 8 nucleotides line up with TRBD1. The CDR3 consists of 12 residues. Germline V lookup: CDR1 SQVTM, CDR2 ANQGSEA. V shed 6 bases and J 11 bases; nucleotides not matched to a gene: 9.

For the CDR3, the DNA is TGTGCCAGTAGTGCAGGGAATTTCGGGGAGACCCAGTACTTC. Translation gives CASSAGNFGETQYF. The chain carries TRBV19 and TRBJ2-5, with D maybe TRBD1 (5 bases). From germline, CDR1 is LNHDA and CDR2 SQIVND (reference sequence). This CDR3 spans 14 amino acids. V was cut by 5 bases and J by 5 bases, with 15 bases left in between. Filled out from reference TRBV19 and TRBJ2-5, the complete variable domain reads DGGITQSPKYLFRKEGQNVTLSCEQNLNHDAMYWYRQDPGQGLRLIYYSQIVNDFQKGDIAEGYSVSREKKESFPLTVTSAQKNPTAFYLCASSAGNFGETQYFGPGTRLLVL.

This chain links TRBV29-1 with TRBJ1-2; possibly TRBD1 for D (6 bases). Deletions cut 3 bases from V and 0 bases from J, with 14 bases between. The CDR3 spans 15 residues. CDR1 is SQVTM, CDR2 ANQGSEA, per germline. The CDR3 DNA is TGCAGCGTTGACAGGGGAGTCGACTCTAACTATGGCTACACCTTC. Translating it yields CSVDRGVDSNYGYTF.

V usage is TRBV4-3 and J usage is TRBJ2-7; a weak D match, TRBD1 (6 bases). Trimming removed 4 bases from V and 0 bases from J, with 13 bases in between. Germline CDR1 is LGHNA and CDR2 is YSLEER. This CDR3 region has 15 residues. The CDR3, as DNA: TGCGCCAGCAGCCCAGGGGACGGATACTCCTACGAGCAGTACTTC. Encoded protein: CASSPGDGYSYEQYF.

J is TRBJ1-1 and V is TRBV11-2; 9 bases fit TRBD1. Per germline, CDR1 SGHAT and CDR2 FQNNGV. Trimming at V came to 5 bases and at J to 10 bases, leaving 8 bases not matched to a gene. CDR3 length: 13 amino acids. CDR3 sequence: CASSPTGGTGAFF. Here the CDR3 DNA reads TGTGCCAGCAGCCCGACAGGGGGGACAGGAGCTTTCTTT.

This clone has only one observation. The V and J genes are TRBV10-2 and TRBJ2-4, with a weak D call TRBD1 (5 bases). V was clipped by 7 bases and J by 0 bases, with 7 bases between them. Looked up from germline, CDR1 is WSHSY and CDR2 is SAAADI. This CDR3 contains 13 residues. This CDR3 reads CASMDTAKNIQYF. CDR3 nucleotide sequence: TGCGCCAGCATGGACACAGCCAAAAACATTCAGTACTTC.

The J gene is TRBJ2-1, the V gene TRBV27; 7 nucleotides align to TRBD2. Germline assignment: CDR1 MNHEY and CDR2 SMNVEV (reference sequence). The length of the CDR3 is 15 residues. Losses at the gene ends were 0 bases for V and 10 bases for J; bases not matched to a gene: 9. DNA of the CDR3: TGTGCCAGCAGTTTATCGGGAGGCGGGGGTGGGGAGCAGTTCTTC. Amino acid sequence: CASSLSGGGGGEQFF.